Described below is a single T cell receptor beta chain sequence and its context. Its antigen is not identified. This CDR3 spans 13 amino acids. The ends lost 4 bases at V and 5 bases at J; junction bases unmatched: 6. The V gene's germline CDR1 is GTSNPN and CDR2 SVGIG (reference sequence). The assay was immunoSEQ multiplex PCR, and TCRdb's table has in-frame clones only and misses some. The sample carries roughly 640,000 clones, approximately 79% recorded once. This entry is derived from a study of shared clonotypes between healthy human individuals. Study context: CD4 naive cells filled three plates per donor, CD4 memory three, CD8 naive two and CD8 memory one.

The study's findings and limits: Incomplete sequencing of sorted subsets was indicated by rarefaction despite large depth. Around 5.3% of naive CD4 clonotypes were shared across a handful of donors.

The split of CD4+ cells yielded CD45RA+ naive and CD45RA-negative memory subsets. The chain couples TRBV30 to TRBJ2-5, with 8 bases matching TRBD2. Sequencing used memory CD4+ T cells sorted from blood. Subset denoted: CD45RA-negative fraction. This clonotype was obtained from a woman aged 25-40 years in good health. CDR3 amino acids: CAWNAGGGETQYF. CDR3 sequence (DNA): TGTGCCTGGAATGCGGGAGGCGGGGAGACCCAGTACTTC. The variable domain in full, with the rest retrieved from reference TRBV30 and TRBJ2-5, is SQTIHQWPATLVQPVGSPLSLECTVEGTSNPNLYWYRQAAGRGLQLLFYSVGIGQISSEVPQNLSASRPQDRQFILSSKKLLLSDSGFYLCAWNAGGGETQYFGPGTRLLVL.